This TCR beta chain is from a study of shared clonotypes between healthy human individuals. Overall study context: Each donor's CD4 naive and CD4 memory cells filled three plates apiece, CD8 naive two, and CD8 memory one. Points from the study as a whole: Represented diversity, genetic and exposure-history alike, was limited by few donors.

Remarks on this clone: The antigen remains unidentified.

Sorted-subset replicate PCR reactions contained approximately 190 ng DNA, corresponding to roughly 29,000 T cell genomes. Assay used: immunoSEQ multiplex PCR; TCRdb lists only in-frame clones, some missing. The table lists 2,100,000 or so clones, approximately 96% of them singletons. Material for sequencing was naive CD4+ T cells sorted from blood. Subset given: CD45RA+ positively selected. This TCR derives from a man in his late teens or twenties in good health.

The CDR3 nucleotides read TGTGCCAGCAGCCCGGGGGGAACAGGGAACACCGGGGAGCTGTTTTTT. Translating it yields CASSPGGTGNTGELFF. The rearrangement joins TRBV7-9 to TRBJ2-2, with 7 bases identical to TRBD2. This CDR3 contains 16 residues. Per the germline V gene, CDR1 is SEHNR and CDR2 is FQNEAQ (reference sequence). V lost 5 bases to trimming and J lost 1 base; unmatched junction nucleotides: 7.